What follows are 20 T cell receptor beta chains derived from one specimen sequenced in a study of T cell repertoires in cytomegalovirus infection. TCRdb itself ran the reads through MiXCR, one entry per CDR3 protein. The sample shows about 500,000 distinct CDR3 sequences, around 30% of them seen only once. These receptors are not linked to any known antigen. The sample consisted of cultured PBMCs, taken from culture after CMV antigen stimulation. The receptors stem from a human donor in good health (CMV status not recorded). Some clones in this sample may be carry-over from other donors' samples.

In its sample, this clonotype was seen a few times. The J gene is TRBJ2-4, the V gene TRBV20-1; D may match TRBD1 or TRBD2 (5 bases each). Germline V CDR1 and CDR2: DFQATT, SNEGSKA (reference sequence). This CDR3 spans 17 amino acids. The ends were cut back, 7 bases at V and 0 bases at J, with 22 bases in the middle. The CDR3 nucleotides read TGCAGTGTTTCACCGGGACCTATGCTACTAGCCAAAAACATTCAGTACTTC. It encodes CSVSPGPMLLAKNIQYF.

The chain recombines TRBV20-1 with TRBJ1-1, with 7 bases lining up with TRBD1. The CDR3 is made up of 15 amino acids. Unmatched junction bases numbered 11, after V lost 3 bases and J lost 4 bases. Germline CDR1 reads DFQATT; CDR2 reads SNEGSKA (reference sequence). CDR3 bases: TGCAGTGCTAGGCGGGACCCCCAGGGGGTCACTGAAGCTTTCTTT. It is translated as CSARRDPQGVTEAFF.

This clonotype was seen only a few times. The genes are TRBV20-1 and TRBJ2-3; the D is unclear. This CDR3 region has 15 residues. Trimming took off 0 bases at V and 2 bases at J, with 12 bases between the two ends. In germline, CDR1 is DFQATT, CDR2 SNEGSKA (reference sequence). The CDR3 region has the DNA TGCAGTGCTAGAGATCGTGGCGGCTCCACAGATACGCAGTATTTT. This translates into CSARDRGGSTDTQYF.

V is TRBV7-9 and J is TRBJ1-6; unclear D gene. This CDR3 comprises 13 residues. Germline CDR1 SEHNR, CDR2 FQNEAQ (reference sequence). The V gene lost 0 bases and the J gene lost 9 bases, with 6 bases spanning the gap. This CDR3 is CASSLAWASPLHF. In nucleotides, the CDR3 is TGTGCCAGCAGCTTAGCGTGGGCTTCACCCCTCCACTTT.

The V gene is TRBV20-1, the J gene TRBJ2-3; D remains ambiguous. This CDR3 comprises 13 residues. The V gene lost 3 bases and the J gene lost 1 base, with 8 bases spanning the gap. Germline CDR1 DFQATT, CDR2 SNEGSKA (reference sequence). CDR3 loop: CSASGGRTDTQYF. CDR3 bases: TGCAGTGCTAGCGGCGGACGCACAGATACGCAGTATTTT.

The V call is TRBV15, the J call TRBJ2-7; 10 positions agree with TRBD1. The CDR3 is made up of 14 amino acids. Germline CDR1 and CDR2: LNHNV and YYDKDF (reference sequence). The V gene end was trimmed by 5 bases and the J gene end by 6 bases; junction bases not matched to a gene: 7. Written as DNA, the CDR3 is TGTGCCACCAGCCCGGGACAGGGGTTTTTCGAGCAGTACGTC. Amino acids: CATSPGQGFFEQYV.

This chain uses TRBV5-1 with TRBJ2-1, with a tentative D call TRBD1 (5 bases). V was clipped by 2 bases and J by 5 bases, with 11 bases between them. Germline V gene data show CDR1 as SGHRS and CDR2 as YFSETQ. CDR3 length equals 14 residues. CDR3 nucleotide sequence: TGCGCCAGCAGCTTTATGACAGACAACAATGAGCAGTTCTTC. Its translation is CASSFMTDNNEQFF.

The rearrangement joins TRBV12-3 or TRBV12-4 to TRBJ2-1; 7 positions agree with TRBD1. This CDR3 region has 14 residues. Unmatched junction bases numbered 7, after V lost 6 bases and J lost 5 bases. The CDR3 DNA reads TGTGCCAGCAGCCCAGGGACAGAACACAATGAGCAGTTCTTC. Translation gives CASSPGTEHNEQFF.

There are many counts of this clonotype. This chain connects TRBV6-1 to TRBJ2-2, with 10 bases identical to TRBD1. The CDR3 is 16 amino acids. Germline CDR1 MNHNS, CDR2 SASEGT. Trimming cost V 1 base and J 9 bases; bases outside gene matches: 8. CDR3: CASSEDRTGGVRELFF. The CDR3 DNA sequence: TGTGCCAGCAGTGAAGACAGGACAGGGGGTGTACGGGAGCTGTTTTTT.

This clonotype was observed a handful of times. This sequence joins TRBV7-2 and TRBJ1-1; 8 nucleotides align to TRBD1. Germline-derived CDR1 and CDR2 are SGHTA and FQGNSA. The V gene end was trimmed by 0 bases and the J gene end by 7 bases; junction bases not matched to a gene: 13. This CDR3 has 17 residues. The CDR3 reads CASSLAVSSGQVIEAFF. The CDR3 DNA sequence: TGTGCCAGCAGCTTAGCTGTGTCCTCGGGACAGGTCATTGAAGCTTTCTTT. Variable domain in full (rest from reference TRBV7-2 and TRBJ1-1): GAGVSQSPSNKVTEKGKDVELRCDPISGHTALYWYRQSLGQGLEFLIYFQGNSAPDKSGLPSDRFSAERTGGSVSTLTIQRTQQEDSAVYLCASSLAVSSGQVIEAFFGQGTRLTVV.

The chain's CDR3 is CASSKYDRDAGELFF. The CDR3 coding sequence is TGTGCCAGCAGCAAATATGACAGGGACGCCGGGGAGCTGTTTTTT. The chain is built from TRBV5-6 and TRBJ2-2, with 7 bases that match TRBD1. The V and J ends lost 4 bases and 6 bases, in that order; junction bases with no gene match: 9. CDR1 and CDR2 from the germline V gene are SGHDT and YYEEEE. The CDR3 has 15 amino acids.

The genes are TRBV7-9 and TRBJ2-3, with D perhaps TRBD1 or TRBD2 (5 bases each). CDR3 size: 14 residues. The V and J ends lost 2 bases and 8 bases respectively, with 14 bases between them. CDR1 is SEHNR and CDR2 is FQNEAQ in the germline V gene (reference sequence). The CDR3 DNA follows: TGTGCCAGCAGCTTAAATCCTAGTGGGGGTACGCAGTATTTT. Its translation: CASSLNPSGGTQYF.

CDR3 in DNA: TGTGCCAGCAGTCTCTGGGCTCGGGCGACGGATACGCAGTATTTT. This sequence encodes CASSLWARATDTQYF. The chain is built from TRBV12-3 or TRBV12-4 and TRBJ2-3; D call uncertain. The CDR3 covers 15 residues. Trimming took off 5 bases at V and 6 bases at J, with 18 bases between the two ends.

This clonotype was picked up many times. This rearrangement joins TRBV7-6 to TRBJ2-1; TRBD1 matches at 9 bases. The CDR3 has 15 residues. Germline V gene lookup returns CDR1 SGHVS and CDR2 FNYEAQ. The J segment lost 8 bases and the V segment lost 2 bases, leaving 7 bases of the junction unmatched. CDR3: CASSLNLDRGHEQFF. CDR3 nucleotide sequence: TGTGCCAGCAGCTTAAATTTGGACAGGGGACATGAGCAGTTCTTC.

This clonotype was seen more than once but under ten times. The chain has TRBV14 and TRBJ1-5; the D is unclear. Germline assignment: CDR1 SGHDN and CDR2 FVKESK. This CDR3 is built from 15 residues. Trimming removed 0 bases at V and 0 bases at J, with 6 bases between. As DNA, the CDR3 is TGTGCCAGCAGCCAAGATCCAGGTAGCAATCAGCCCCAGCATTTT. Translating it yields CASSQDPGSNQPQHF.

This clonotype was seen a handful of times. This chain joins TRBV4-1 and TRBJ2-1, with D possibly called TRBD1 or TRBD2 (5 bases each). Trimming took 2 bases from V and 8 from J, leaving 25 bases between them. This CDR3 has 18 amino acids. The germline V gene has CDR1 MGHRA and CDR2 YSYEKL. CDR3 region: CASSQLGARNRPVDEQFF. CDR3 DNA: TGCGCCAGCAGCCAACTCGGGGCGCGGAACAGACCGGTCGATGAGCAGTTCTTC.

DNA of the CDR3: TGCAGCGTTGAAGGAAACAATGCGGGCTACACCTTC. This encodes CSVEGNNAGYTF. The gene calls are TRBV29-1 and TRBJ1-2; no clear D. This CDR3 is built from 12 residues. The germline V gene encodes CDR1 SQVTM and CDR2 ANQGSEA. V gave up 1 base and J gave up 8 bases, with 11 bases separating them.

This sequence joins TRBV18 and TRBJ2-1; D perhaps matches TRBD2 (5 bases). The V and J ends lost 1 base and 9 bases respectively, with 13 bases between them. The germline CDR1 and CDR2 sequences are KGHSH and LQKENI. The CDR3 has 14 amino acids. CDR3 amino acids: CASSPRGSSSEQFF. For the CDR3, the DNA is TGTGCCAGCTCACCACGCGGGTCGAGTAGTGAGCAGTTCTTC.

V and J are TRBV4-2 and TRBJ2-7; no definite D call. Germline CDR1 LGHNA, CDR2 YNFKEQ. The V end lost 0 bases, the J end lost 3 bases, and 9 bases lay between the germline ends. The CDR3 is 14 amino acids. CDR3: CASSQEKDVYEQYF. The CDR3 coding sequence is TGTGCCAGCAGCCAAGAGAAGGACGTCTACGAGCAGTACTTC.

This clonotype turned up a few times. The CDR3: CASSYRPGQMNTEAFF. CDR3 nucleotide sequence: TGTGCCAGCAGTTACCGCCCAGGACAGATGAACACTGAAGCTTTCTTT. This chain uses TRBV6-5 with TRBJ1-1; perhaps TRBD1 as D (6 bases). The CDR3 has 16 residues. Looked up from germline, CDR1 is MNHEY and CDR2 is SVGAGI. The V gene lost 2 bases and the J gene lost 0 bases, with 13 bases spanning the gap.